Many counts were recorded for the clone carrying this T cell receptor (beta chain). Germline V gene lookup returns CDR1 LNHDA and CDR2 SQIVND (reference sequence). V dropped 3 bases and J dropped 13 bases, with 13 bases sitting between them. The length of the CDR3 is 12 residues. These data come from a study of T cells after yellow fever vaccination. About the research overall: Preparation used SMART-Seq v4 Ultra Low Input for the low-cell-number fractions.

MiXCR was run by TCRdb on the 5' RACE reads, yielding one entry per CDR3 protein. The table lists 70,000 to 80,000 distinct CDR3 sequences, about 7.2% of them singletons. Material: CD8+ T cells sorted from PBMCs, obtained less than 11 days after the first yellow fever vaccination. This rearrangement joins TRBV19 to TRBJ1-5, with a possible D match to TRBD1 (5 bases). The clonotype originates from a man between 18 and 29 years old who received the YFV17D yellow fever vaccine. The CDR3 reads CASSITPGVQHF. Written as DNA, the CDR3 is TGTGCCAGTAGTATTACACCGGGGGTACAGCATTTT.